This entry features one T cell receptor (beta chain) sequence. The antigen remains undetermined. These data come from a study of cytomegalovirus exposure and HLA in healthy donors. Study-level findings and limits: Information on immune exposure was restricted to one variable (CMV serostatus). The authors enumerated 164 TCR beta chains as linked to cytomegalovirus.

The trim removed 6 bases at V and 0 bases at J, leaving 4 bases unmatched. The CDR3 runs 14 residues. Germline loops: CDR1 MNHEY, CDR2 SVGAGI. PCR used 60 Vbeta primers and 13 Jbeta primers. Sequencing was performed with immunoSEQ multiplex PCR; in TCRdb, only in-frame clones are kept and a portion is missing. The sample records approximately 95,000 clones, 81% being singletons. V is TRBV6-5 and J is TRBJ1-1; 7 bases map to TRBD1. Sequencing input: PBMCs. This clonotype was obtained from a woman aged 70-85 years in good health and CMV-seropositive. The CDR3 reads CASRRTGLNTEAFF. Written as DNA, the CDR3 is TGTGCCAGCAGAAGGACAGGATTGAACACTGAAGCTTTCTTT.